The 27 T cell receptor beta chains in this list originate from one sample, sequenced in a study of long-term antiretroviral therapy in people with HIV (dated by TCRdb to the early 2020s). Sequencing of the TRB variable region was done with the immunoSEQ hsTCRB v3.0 assay at survey level resolution. The source is immuneACCESS, and TCRdb retained only in-frame sequences with V and J called. Part of the clones is not carried over; for the studies checked, unresolved V genes explain less than half of this, and the remainder is unexplained. For this sample the table gives about 25,000 clones, of which roughly 80% were detected only once. The ten largest clones add up to around 10% of the sample. Sequencing used unsorted PBMCs, obtained 2.1 years after starting antiretroviral therapy. These receptors were taken from a man aged 30 to 39 with HIV.

The CDR3 DNA reads TGCGCCAGCAGTGAGGGGGGGGCCGTGGATACGCAGTATTTT. The encoded protein is CASSEGGAVDTQYF. The chain employs TRBV10-1 and TRBJ2-3, with D possibly TRBD2 on 7 matching bases. Germline CDR1 and CDR2: WNHNN and SYGVQD (reference sequence). Trimming took 2 bases from V and 6 from J, leaving 12 bases between them. The CDR3 consists of 14 residues.

This clone is judged medium-sized. The chain couples TRBV11-2 to TRBJ1-2; no clear D. Between the trimmed V and J ends, which lost 5 bases and 8 bases, there was a span of 18 bases. The germline V gene has CDR1 SGHAT and CDR2 FQNNGV. The CDR3 is made up of 14 amino acids. CDR3 sequence (DNA): TGTGCCAGCAGCCCCTCTGGGCCCGTTAGGGGCTACACCTTC. It encodes CASSPSGPVRGYTF.

V gene TRBV9 combines with J gene TRBJ1-1; D might be TRBD1 (5 bases). The CDR3 contains 13 residues. Trimming took off 0 bases at V and 3 bases at J, with 6 bases between the two ends. Germline-derived CDR1 and CDR2 are SGDLS and YYNGEE. The DNA for the CDR3 is TGTGCCAGCAGCGTAGTAGGGGACACTGAAGCTTTCTTT. This translates into CASSVVGDTEAFF.

The rearrangement joins TRBV27 to TRBJ2-3; TRBD1 agrees at 8 bases. Germline values: CDR1 MNHEY, CDR2 SMNVEV (reference sequence). The CDR3 runs to 14 residues. Unmatched junction bases numbered 6, after V lost 7 bases and J lost 3 bases. The CDR3 loop reads CASMRHRGTDTQYF. Written as DNA, the CDR3 is TGTGCCAGCATGCGTCACAGGGGGACAGATACGCAGTATTTT.

In this sample, this clone turned up a few times. The chain employs TRBV7-9 and TRBJ2-7; D is unclear. CDR1 is SEHNR and CDR2 is FQNEAQ in the germline V gene (reference sequence). Trimming took 2 bases from V and 3 from J, leaving 5 bases between them. This CDR3 has 12 amino acids. The CDR3 region is CASSLNGYEQYF. CDR3 nucleotide sequence: TGTGCCAGCAGCTTAAATGGCTACGAGCAGTACTTC.

The V and J genes are TRBV29-1 and TRBJ1-1; D is ambiguous. Germline loops: CDR1 SQVTM, CDR2 ANQGSEA. This CDR3 comprises 11 residues. The V end lost 4 bases, the J end lost 4 bases, and 7 bases lay between the germline ends. CDR3 in amino acids: CSVGSGTEAFF. Written as DNA, the CDR3 is TGCAGCGTTGGGAGCGGCACTGAAGCTTTCTTT.

The chain employs TRBV10-1 and TRBJ2-7, with 8 bases matching TRBD1. Losses at the gene ends were 0 bases for V and 5 bases for J; bases not matched to a gene: 12. This CDR3 spans 17 amino acids. The germline gives CDR1 WNHNN, CDR2 SYGVQD (reference sequence). The CDR3 spells CASSESGRTGRPHEQYF. CDR3 sequence (DNA): TGCGCCAGCAGTGAGTCAGGGAGGACAGGGAGACCACACGAGCAGTACTTC.

V is TRBV28 and J is TRBJ2-7, with D perhaps matching TRBD1 (6 bases). Between the trimmed V and J ends, which lost 1 base and 6 bases, there was a span of 13 bases. CDR3 length: 14 amino acids. CDR1 MDHEN and CDR2 SYDVKM come from the germline V gene. CDR3 protein: CASSLFGQSREQYF. The DNA of the CDR3 is TGTGCCAGCAGTTTATTTGGACAGTCTCGCGAGCAGTACTTC. The full variable domain, with the rest looked up from reference TRBV28 and TRBJ2-7, is DVKVTQSSRYLVKRTGEKVFLECVQDMDHENMFWYRQDPGLGLRLIYFSYDVKMKEKGDIPEGYSVSREKKERFSLILESASTNQTSMYLCASSLFGQSREQYFGPGTRLTVT.

In DNA form, the CDR3 reads TGCAGCGTTGAAGATCAGGTCCAGGGCGGCTATGGCTACACCTTC. This sequence encodes CSVEDQVQGGYGYTF. The chain is built from TRBV29-1 and TRBJ1-2, with D perhaps TRBD1 (5 bases). Trimming stripped 0 bases from V and 4 bases from J, with 15 bases between. Germline V gives CDR1 SQVTM, CDR2 ANQGSEA. This CDR3 is 15 amino acids long.

The J gene is TRBJ2-3, the V gene TRBV7-2; no clear D. Trimming left V 4 bases short and J 2 bases short, with 13 bases between. Per germline, CDR1 SGHTA and CDR2 FQGNSA. CDR3 size: 15 residues. CDR3 amino acids: CASSYRGATTDTQYF. The CDR3 DNA sequence: TGTGCCAGCAGCTACCGCGGAGCTACCACAGATACGCAGTATTTT.

This clone was counted only a few times. V and J are TRBV6-6 and TRBJ1-5; tentatively, D is TRBD1 (5 bases). There are 15 residues in the CDR3. Germline-derived CDR1 and CDR2 are MNHNY and SVGAGI (reference sequence). V was trimmed by 3 bases and J by 2 bases, leaving 11 bases between them. In DNA, the CDR3 is TGTGCCAGCAGTTATCTCCGGGGACGCAATCAGCCCCAGCATTTT. Residues: CASSYLRGRNQPQHF.

This chain connects TRBV11-2 to TRBJ2-3; 7 bases are a match to TRBD2. This CDR3 spans 15 amino acids. Germline CDR1 reads SGHAT; CDR2 reads FQNNGV. Trimming cost V 3 bases and J 2 bases; bases outside gene matches: 5. The CDR3 region has the DNA TGTGCCAGCAGCTTCGAGCGGGGTTTCACAGATACGCAGTATTTT. Amino acids: CASSFERGFTDTQYF. The full variable domain, rest sourced from reference TRBV11-2 and TRBJ2-3, is EAGVAQSPRYKIIEKRQSVAFWCNPISGHATLYWYQQILGQGPKLLIQFQNNGVVDDSQLPKDRFSAERLKGVDSTLKIQPAKLEDSAVYLCASSFERGFTDTQYFGPGTRLTVL.

This chain joins TRBV11-3 and TRBJ2-4; possible D gene TRBD1, 6 bases. Germline CDR1 and CDR2: SGHNT and YENEEA. Trimming pared 1 base from V and 0 bases from J, leaving 16 bases between. There are 18 residues in the CDR3. The CDR3 sequence: CASSLALTGLGAKNIQYF. DNA of the CDR3: TGTGCCAGCAGCTTAGCCCTGACAGGATTGGGAGCCAAAAACATTCAGTACTTC.

This clone was counted only a few times. The rearrangement uses TRBV11-1 and TRBJ1-4; TRBD1 aligns across 7 bases. Germline V gene data show CDR1 as SGHAT and CDR2 as FQDESV (reference sequence). V was clipped by 5 bases and J by 7 bases; unmatched bases: 7. The CDR3 has 14 residues. In nucleotides, the CDR3 is TGTGCCAGCAGCCGCCCCAACAGGGGTGAAAAACTGTTTTTT. It codes for CASSRPNRGEKLFF. Drawing the rest from reference TRBV11-1 and TRBJ1-4, the complete variable domain is EAEVAQSPRYKITEKSQAVAFWCDPISGHATLYWYRQILGQGPELLVQFQDESVVDDSQLPKDRFSAERLKGVDSTLKIQPAELGDSAMYLCASSRPNRGEKLFFGSGTQLSVL.

This chain uses TRBV19 with TRBJ2-7; possible D gene TRBD2, 5 bases. V gave up 1 base and J gave up 2 bases, with 12 bases separating them. Germline loops: CDR1 LNHDA, CDR2 SQIVND (reference sequence). The CDR3 spans 15 residues. The CDR3 nucleotides are TGTGCCAGTAGTATAGCCGATAGCGATACCTACGAGCAGTACTTC. Translating gives CASSIADSDTYEQYF.

This chain connects TRBV19 to TRBJ1-4; 7 bases align to TRBD1. This CDR3 has 17 residues. Germline CDR1 reads LNHDA; CDR2 reads SQIVND (reference sequence). V trimming: 1 base; J trimming: 8 bases; junction bases outside the gene matches: 13. The CDR3 sequence is CASSIGLTGLLSEKLFF. CDR3 nucleotide sequence: TGTGCCAGTAGTATAGGTCTGACAGGGCTCCTCTCCGAAAAACTGTTTTTT.

This rearrangement joins TRBV29-1 to TRBJ2-3, with TRBD2 as a possible D gene (5 bases). V was clipped by 2 bases and J by 2 bases, with 8 bases between them. CDR1 is SQVTM and CDR2 is ANQGSEA in the germline V gene. This CDR3 has 13 amino acids. The CDR3 loop is CSVERGNTDTQYF. The CDR3 bases are TGCAGCGTTGAACGGGGAAACACAGATACGCAGTATTTT.

The chain is built from TRBV7-2 and TRBJ2-5, with TRBD2 matching over 8 bases. Germline CDR1 SGHTA, CDR2 FQGNSA. The CDR3 extends over 15 amino acids. V was pared by 1 base and J by 1 base, with 2 bases of the junction left unmatched. DNA of the CDR3: TGTGCCAGCAGCTTAGGAGGGACTAGCCAAGAGACCCAGTACTTC. It specifies CASSLGGTSQETQYF.

The chain uses TRBV2 and TRBJ1-3; no reliable D call. V dropped 3 bases and J dropped 0 bases, with 9 bases sitting between them. The CDR3 totals 15 residues. Germline V lookup: CDR1 SNHLY, CDR2 FYNNEI. This chain's CDR3 is CASSEENFSGNTIYF. CDR3 DNA: TGTGCCAGCAGTGAGGAAAATTTCTCTGGAAACACCATATATTTT.

The J gene is TRBJ1-4, the V gene TRBV5-1, with D possibly matching TRBD1 (5 bases). V lost 2 bases, J lost 0 bases, and 8 bases lay in between. Germline CDR1 SGHRS, CDR2 YFSETQ. CDR3 length: 15 residues. The DNA of the CDR3 is TGCGCCAGCAGCTTCGGGGGTTCAACTAATGAAAAACTGTTTTTT. This sequence encodes CASSFGGSTNEKLFF.

The rearrangement links TRBV7-8 to TRBJ2-1; 7 nucleotides agree with TRBD2. V gave up 2 bases and J gave up 8 bases; unmatched junction bases: 9. This CDR3 is 15 amino acids long. Per germline, CDR1 SGHVS and CDR2 FQNEAQ. The CDR3 spells CASSLREGTPYEQFF. CDR3 DNA: TGTGCCAGCAGCTTAAGGGAGGGGACCCCTTATGAGCAGTTCTTC.

V usage is TRBV10-1 and J usage is TRBJ2-2; TRBD1 aligns across 11 bases. Per the germline V gene, CDR1 is WNHNN and CDR2 is SYGVQD (reference sequence). Trimming cost V 5 bases and J 0 bases; bases outside gene matches: 2. The CDR3 consists of 16 residues. CDR3 coding DNA: TGCGCCAGCAGTTCGGGACAGGGGGCGAACACCGGGGAGCTGTTTTTT. It specifies CASSSGQGANTGELFF.

V usage is TRBV9 and J usage is TRBJ1-6; D call uncertain. The length of the CDR3 is 14 residues. The V and J ends lost 2 bases and 8 bases respectively, with 11 bases between them. Germline-derived CDR1 and CDR2 are SGDLS and YYNGEE. CDR3 amino acids: CASSVLAADSPLHF. The CDR3 nucleotides read TGTGCCAGCAGCGTTCTCGCCGCGGATTCACCCCTCCACTTT. Together with reference TRBV9 and TRBJ1-6, the CDR3 gives the full variable domain: DSGVTQTPKHLITATGQRVTLRCSPRSGDLSVYWYQQSLDQGLQFLIQYYNGEERAKGNILERFSAQQFPDLHSELNLSSLELGDSALYFCASSVLAADSPLHFGNGTRLTVT.

The J gene is TRBJ2-5, the V gene TRBV7-9, with 8 bases matching TRBD1. The CDR3 length is 15 residues. Trimming removed 1 base from V and 1 base from J; junction bases left unmatched: 2. Germline lookup yields CDR1 SEHNR and CDR2 FQNEAQ (reference sequence). The CDR3 region is CASSLGTGPQETQYF. In DNA form, the CDR3 reads TGTGCCAGCAGCTTAGGGACAGGGCCCCAAGAGACCCAGTACTTC. Variable domain in full (rest from reference TRBV7-9 and TRBJ2-5): DTGVSQNPRHKITKRGQNVTFRCDPISEHNRLYWYRQTLGQGPEFLTYFQNEAQLEKSRLLSDRFSAERPKGSFSTLEIQRTEQGDSAMYLCASSLGTGPQETQYFGPGTRLLVL.

The gene calls are TRBV2 and TRBJ1-6; D is unclear. Trimming removed 4 bases from V and 0 bases from J, with 7 bases in between. CDR1 is SNHLY and CDR2 is FYNNEI in the germline V gene. The CDR3 has 15 residues. This CDR3 is CASSAQSSYNSPLHF. Here the CDR3 DNA reads TGTGCCAGCAGTGCACAGAGCTCCTATAATTCACCCCTCCACTTT.

This chain links TRBV19 with TRBJ2-1; 9 bases line up with TRBD1. With 4 bases clipped from V and 8 bases from J, the junction kept 12 bases outside the gene matches. Germline CDR1 and CDR2: LNHDA and SQIVND (reference sequence). The CDR3 sequence is 16 residues long. CDR3 coding DNA: TGTGCCAGTAGTACTCAATCCGGGACAGGGCTCCATGAGCAGTTCTTC. Translated, it gives CASSTQSGTGLHEQFF.

The count of this clone is one. The genes are TRBV6-5 and TRBJ1-1; possibly TRBD1 for D (6 bases). The V end was cut by 6 bases, the J end by 1 base, with 12 bases between. The CDR3 sequence is 14 residues long. Germline-derived CDR1 and CDR2 are MNHEY and SVGAGI. CDR3: CASSFGGQNTEAFF. CDR3 nucleotide sequence: TGTGCCAGCAGCTTTGGGGGGCAGAACACTGAAGCTTTCTTT.